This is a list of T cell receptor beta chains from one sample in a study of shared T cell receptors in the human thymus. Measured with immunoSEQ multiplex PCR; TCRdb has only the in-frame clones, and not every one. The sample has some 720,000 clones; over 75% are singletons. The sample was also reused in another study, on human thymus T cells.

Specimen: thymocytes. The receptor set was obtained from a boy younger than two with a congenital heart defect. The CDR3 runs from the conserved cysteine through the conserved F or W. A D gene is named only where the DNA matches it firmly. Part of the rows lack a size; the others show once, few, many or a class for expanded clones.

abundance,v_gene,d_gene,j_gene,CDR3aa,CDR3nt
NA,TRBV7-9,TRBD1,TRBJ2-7,CASHTLGQPYEQYF,TGTGCCAGCCACACGTTGGGACAGCCCTACGAGCAGTACTTC
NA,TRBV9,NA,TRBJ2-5,CASSATGVETQYF,TGTGCCAGCAGCGCCACAGGTGTAGAGACCCAGTACTTC
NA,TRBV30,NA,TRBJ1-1,CAWTLGPGTLGAFF,TGTGCCTGGACCCTAGGACCCGGGACATTGGGAGCTTTCTTT
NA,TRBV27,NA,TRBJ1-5,CASSLSGDIRHSNQPQHF,TGTGCCAGCAGTTTATCCGGCGACATCAGACATAGCAATCAGCCCCAGCATTTT
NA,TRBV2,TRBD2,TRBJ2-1,CASNEREGWNEQFF,TGTGCCAGCAATGAACGGGAGGGCTGGAATGAGCAGTTCTTC
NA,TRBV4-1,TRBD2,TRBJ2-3,CASSQVPGLAGDPDTQYF,TGCGCCAGCAGCCAAGTTCCGGGACTAGCGGGAGACCCCGATACGCAGTATTTT
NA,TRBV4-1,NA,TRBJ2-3,CASSHVAVTSTDTQYF,TGCGCCAGCAGCCATGTAGCGGTAACTAGCACAGATACGCAGTATTTT
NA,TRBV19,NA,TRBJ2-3,CASSSTASSTDTQYF,TGTGCCAGTAGTTCGACAGCCTCTAGCACAGATACGCAGTATTTT
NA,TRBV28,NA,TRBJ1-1,CASSFPRPGTEAFF,TGTGCCAGCAGTTTCCCCCGACCCGGGACTGAAGCTTTCTTT
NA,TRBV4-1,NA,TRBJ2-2,CASSQERGPGGADTGELFF,TGCGCCAGCAGCCAAGAAAGGGGACCTGGGGGGGCGGACACCGGGGAGCTGTTTTTT
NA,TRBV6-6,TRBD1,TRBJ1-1,CASSYSRQGAGEAFF,TGTGCCAGCAGTTACTCGCGGCAGGGGGCGGGTGAAGCTTTCTTT
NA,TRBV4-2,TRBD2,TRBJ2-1,CASSQMGLAGANEQFF,TGTGCCAGCAGCCAAATGGGACTAGCGGGAGCCAATGAGCAGTTCTTC
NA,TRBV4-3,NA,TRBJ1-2,CASSQDQGISYTF,TGCGCCAGCAGCCAAGATCAGGGGATCAGCTACACCTTC
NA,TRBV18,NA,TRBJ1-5,CASSGRYSNQPQHF,TGTGCCAGCTCGGGGAGGTATAGCAATCAGCCCCAGCATTTT
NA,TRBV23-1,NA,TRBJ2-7,CASSQSWPRHPTYEQYF,TGCGCCAGCAGTCAATCGTGGCCGAGACACCCTACCTACGAGCAGTACTTC
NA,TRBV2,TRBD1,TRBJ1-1,CADGGQGANTEAFF,TGTGCCGACGGGGGGCAGGGGGCGAACACTGAAGCTTTCTTT
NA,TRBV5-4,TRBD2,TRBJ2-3,CASSLRFLAAHTDTQYF,TGTGCCAGCAGCTTGAGGTTCCTAGCGGCCCACACAGATACGCAGTATTTT
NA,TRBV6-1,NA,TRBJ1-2,CASPLGGFDGYTF,TGTGCCAGTCCCCTCGGGGGGTTTGATGGCTACACCTTC
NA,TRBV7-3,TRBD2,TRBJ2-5,CASSSGKWREPQETQYF,TGTGCCAGCAGCTCGGGCAAATGGCGGGAGCCCCAAGAGACCCAGTACTTC
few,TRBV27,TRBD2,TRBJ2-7,CASRAPGLGKGEQYF,TGTGCCAGCAGAGCCCCGGGACTAGGAAAGGGCGAGCAGTACTTC
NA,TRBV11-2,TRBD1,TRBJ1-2,CASSSRQGVGHGYTF,TGTGCCAGCAGCTCGCGACAGGGGGTTGGCCATGGCTACACCTTC
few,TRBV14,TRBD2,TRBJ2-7,CASSLLAGGRRTYEQYF,TGTGCCAGCAGCCTACTAGCGGGAGGACGGAGAACCTACGAGCAGTACTTC
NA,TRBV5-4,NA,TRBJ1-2,CASSFDGAPALLNGYTF,TGTGCCAGCAGCTTTGATGGGGCTCCGGCCCTTTTGAATGGCTACACCTTC
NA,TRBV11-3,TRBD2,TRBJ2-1,CASSLDLREPYNEQFF,TGTGCCAGCAGCTTAGATTTGCGGGAGCCTTACAATGAGCAGTTCTTC
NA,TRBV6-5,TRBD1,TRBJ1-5,CASRRTGGQPQHF,TGTGCCAGCAGGCGGACAGGCGGTCAGCCCCAGCATTTT
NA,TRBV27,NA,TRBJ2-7,CASSLGGQFSYEQYF,TGTGCCAGCAGTTTAGGTGGACAGTTCTCCTACGAGCAGTACTTC
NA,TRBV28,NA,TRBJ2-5,CASSYTRHLQGEGTQYF,TGTGCCAGCAGTTATACACGGCACCTACAGGGTGAGGGGACCCAGTACTTC
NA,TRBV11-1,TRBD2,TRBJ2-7,CASSLAGLAAAPIPYEQYF,TGTGCCAGCAGCTTAGCGGGACTAGCAGCCGCTCCTATCCCCTACGAGCAGTACTTC
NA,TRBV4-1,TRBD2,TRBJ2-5,CASSQDGTSAETQYF,TGCGCCAGCAGCCAAGATGGGACTAGCGCGGAGACCCAGTACTTC
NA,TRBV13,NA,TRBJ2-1,CASSLGLRGSSYNEQFF,TGTGCCAGCAGCTTAGGCCTTCGAGGGAGCTCCTACAATGAGCAGTTCTTC
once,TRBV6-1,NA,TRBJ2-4,CASSASSRVPKNIQYF,TGTGCCAGCAGTGCTTCCTCCAGGGTTCCCAAAAACATTCAGTACTTC
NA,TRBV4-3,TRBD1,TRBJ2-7,CASSQAPGTGDHYEQYF,TGCGCCAGCAGCCAAGCCCCCGGGACAGGGGATCACTACGAGCAGTACTTC
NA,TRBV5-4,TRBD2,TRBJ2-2,CASSQTSGSVGGELFF,TGTGCCAGCAGCCAGACTAGCGGGAGCGTCGGCGGGGAGCTGTTTTTT
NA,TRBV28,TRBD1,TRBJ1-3,CASSPRTGGNSGNTIYF,TGTGCCAGCAGTCCTCGGACAGGGGGTAATTCTGGAAACACCATATATTTT
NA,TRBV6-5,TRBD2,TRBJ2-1,CASSYHGTSHNEQFF,TGTGCCAGCAGTTACCACGGGACTAGCCACAATGAGCAGTTCTTC
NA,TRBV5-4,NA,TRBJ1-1,CASSLEAGKSTEAFF,TGTGCCAGCAGCTTGGAAGCAGGGAAATCGACTGAAGCTTTCTTT
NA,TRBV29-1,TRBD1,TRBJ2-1,CSVEAEGQTYNEQFF,TGCAGCGTTGAAGCTGAGGGACAGACTTACAATGAGCAGTTCTTC
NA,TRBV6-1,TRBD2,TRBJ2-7,CASGGWEGLSYEQYF,TGTGCCAGCGGGGGGTGGGAGGGACTCTCCTACGAGCAGTACTTC
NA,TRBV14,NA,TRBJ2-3,CASSQDRRGTSTDTQYF,TGTGCCAGCAGCCAAGATCGTCGCGGGACTAGCACAGATACGCAGTATTTT
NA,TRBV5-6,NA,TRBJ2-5,CASSLVATQYF,TGTGCCAGCAGCTTGGTGGCGACCCAGTACTTC
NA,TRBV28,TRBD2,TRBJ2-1,CASSLGGSWISYNEQFF,TGTGCCAGCAGTTTAGGCGGGAGCTGGATTTCCTACAATGAGCAGTTCTTC
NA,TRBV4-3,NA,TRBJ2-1,CASSQDQGGTGSEQFF,TGCGCCAGCAGCCAAGATCAAGGCGGGACTGGGTCGGAGCAGTTCTTC
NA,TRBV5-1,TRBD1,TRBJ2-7,CASSGDRGLTLNEQYF,TGCGCCAGCAGCGGTGACAGGGGGCTTACCCTTAACGAGCAGTACTTC